This entry describes one T cell receptor beta chain. These data are taken from a study of cytomegalovirus exposure and HLA in healthy donors. Produced via immunoSEQ multiplex PCR; TCRdb's table is partial and in-frame only. Found here are fewer than 85,000 clones, 94% of them singletons; the top ten hold about 0.63%. Germline V gene data show CDR1 as SGDLS and CDR2 as YYNGEE. J lost 6 bases, V lost 0 bases, and 2 bases had no gene match. The CDR3 consists of 14 residues. The V and J genes are TRBV9 and TRBJ1-2, with 10 bases identical to TRBD1. The sequence was obtained from a young woman in good health and CMV-seronegative. The sequenced material came from PBMCs. DNA of the CDR3: TGTGCCAGCAGCGTAGTCGGGACAGGGGATGGCTACACCTTC. This sequence encodes CASSVVGTGDGYTF.